This TCR beta chain appears in the sequencing data of a study of cytomegalovirus exposure and HLA in healthy donors. The study's findings and limits: Reported results showed that the classifier diagnosed cytomegalovirus status with high specificity and sensitivity. Exclusion applied to some V segments, including TRBV6-2 and TRBV6-3, as they were indistinguishable. What a later analysis showed was that several of the most significant clusters appeared linked to common viral pathogens.

Each donor was nominally healthy when sampled (though unrecorded immune exposures were likely). Germline V lookup: CDR1 ENHRY, CDR2 SYGVKD. Trimming removed 3 bases from V and 6 bases from J; junction bases left unmatched: 6. There are 15 residues in the CDR3. Regarding this clone: Its antigen is not identified.

The primer mix had 60 Vbeta and 13 Jbeta primers. Clones were sequenced by immunoSEQ multiplex PCR, and TCRdb holds only the in-frame ones, with some missing. The sample has about 240,000 clones; 81% are singletons. V gene TRBV10-3 combines with J gene TRBJ2-3, with 10 positions matching TRBD2. The material sequenced was PBMCs. This TCR derives from a woman in her sixties or seventies in good health and CMV-seropositive. DNA for the CDR3: TGTGCCATCAGTGAAGTCGCTAGCGGGAGTGATACGCAGTATTTT. Residues: CAISEVASGSDTQYF.